In this sample, the clone carrying this T cell receptor beta chain turned up many times. Antigen specificity is unknown. One entry per CDR3 protein, called by TCRdb with MiXCR from the 5' RACE reads. The sample has about 220,000 distinct CDR3 sequences; around 6.8% are singletons. The data belong to a study of identical twins. Study observations and caveats: Conclusions came from cross-sectional statistical analysis, not from following the same donors. Insertions were reduced in abundant cord blood beta clonotypes but not in memory repertoires. Diverse VJ usage suggested most zero-insertion clonotypes were not invariant T cells.

Separately, the same data were catalogued under a study of yellow fever vaccine responses in identical twins.

Sequencing input: memory (CD45RO+) T cells sorted from blood. This TCR was recovered from a woman younger than 35 in good health.

The CDR3 protein is CASSQRASGRFETQYF. CDR3 bases: TGTGCCAGCAGCCAGAGGGCTAGCGGGAGGTTCGAGACCCAGTACTTC. The chain has TRBV7-2 and TRBJ2-5, with 11 bases identical to TRBD2. The CDR3 is made up of 16 amino acids. Germline lookup yields CDR1 SGHTA and CDR2 FQGNSA. V was clipped by 5 bases and J by 5 bases; unmatched bases: 10. Filled out from reference TRBV7-2 and TRBJ2-5, the complete variable domain reads GAGVSQSPSNKVTEKGKDVELRCDPISGHTALYWYRQSLGQGLEFLIYFQGNSAPDKSGLPSDRFSAERTGGSVSTLTIQRTQQEDSAVYLCASSQRASGRFETQYFGPGTRLLVL.